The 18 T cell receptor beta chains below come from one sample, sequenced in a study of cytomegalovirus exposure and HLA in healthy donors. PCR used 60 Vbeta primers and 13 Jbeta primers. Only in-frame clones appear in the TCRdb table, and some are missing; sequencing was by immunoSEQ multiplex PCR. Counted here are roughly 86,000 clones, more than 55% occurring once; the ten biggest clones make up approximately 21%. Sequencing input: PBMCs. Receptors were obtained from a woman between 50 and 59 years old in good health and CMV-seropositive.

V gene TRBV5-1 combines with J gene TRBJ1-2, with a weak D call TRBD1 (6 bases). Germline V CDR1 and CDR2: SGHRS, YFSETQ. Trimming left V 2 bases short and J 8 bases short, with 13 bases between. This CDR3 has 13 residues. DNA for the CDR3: TGCGCCAGCAGCTTCTTCCCAGGGGAGGGCTACACCTTC. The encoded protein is CASSFFPGEGYTF.

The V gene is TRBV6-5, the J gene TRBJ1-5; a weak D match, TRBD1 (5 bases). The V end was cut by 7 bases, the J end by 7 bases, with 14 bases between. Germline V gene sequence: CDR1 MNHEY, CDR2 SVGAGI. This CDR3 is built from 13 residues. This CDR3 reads CASTITGDQPQHF. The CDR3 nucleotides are TGTGCCAGCACTATAACGGGGGACCAGCCCCAGCATTTT.

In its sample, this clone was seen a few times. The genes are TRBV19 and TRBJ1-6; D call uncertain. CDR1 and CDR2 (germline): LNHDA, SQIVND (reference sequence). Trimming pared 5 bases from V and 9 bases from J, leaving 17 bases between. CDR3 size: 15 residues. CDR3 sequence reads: CASSPDETILSPLHF. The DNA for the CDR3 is TGTGCCAGTAGTCCTGACGAGACAATTCTTTCACCCCTCCACTTT.

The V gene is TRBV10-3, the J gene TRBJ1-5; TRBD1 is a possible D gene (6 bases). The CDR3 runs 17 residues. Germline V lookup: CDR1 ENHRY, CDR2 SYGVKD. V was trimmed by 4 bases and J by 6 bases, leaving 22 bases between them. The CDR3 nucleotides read TGTGCCATCAGTGCGGCACAGGGTAGTTCTACGGGTCAGCCCCAGCATTTT. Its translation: CAISAAQGSSTGQPQHF.

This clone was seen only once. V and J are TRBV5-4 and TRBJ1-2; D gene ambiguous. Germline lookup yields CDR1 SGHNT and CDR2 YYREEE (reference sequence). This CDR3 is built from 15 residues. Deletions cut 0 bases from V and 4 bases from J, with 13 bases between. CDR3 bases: TGTGCCAGCAGCTTGGCCGCGCGGCACTCCTATGGCTACACCTTC. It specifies CASSLAARHSYGYTF.

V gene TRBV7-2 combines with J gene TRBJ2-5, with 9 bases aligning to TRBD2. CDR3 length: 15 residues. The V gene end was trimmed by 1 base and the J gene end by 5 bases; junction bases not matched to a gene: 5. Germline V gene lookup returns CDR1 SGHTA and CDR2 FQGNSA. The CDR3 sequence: CASSLVAGGRETQYF. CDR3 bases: TGTGCCAGCAGCTTAGTGGCGGGGGGGCGGGAGACCCAGTACTTC.

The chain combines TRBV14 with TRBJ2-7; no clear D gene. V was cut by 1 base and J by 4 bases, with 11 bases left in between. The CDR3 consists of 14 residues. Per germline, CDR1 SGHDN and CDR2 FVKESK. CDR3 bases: TGTGCCAGCAGCCAAGTTGCGGTTGGGTACGAGCAGTACTTC. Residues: CASSQVAVGYEQYF.

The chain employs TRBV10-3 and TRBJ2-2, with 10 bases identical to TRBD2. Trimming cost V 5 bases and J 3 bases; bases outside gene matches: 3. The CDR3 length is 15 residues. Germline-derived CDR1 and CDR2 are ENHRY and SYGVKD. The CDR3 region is CAISQGTSDTGELFF. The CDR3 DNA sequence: TGTGCCATCAGTCAAGGGACTAGCGACACCGGGGAGCTGTTTTTT.

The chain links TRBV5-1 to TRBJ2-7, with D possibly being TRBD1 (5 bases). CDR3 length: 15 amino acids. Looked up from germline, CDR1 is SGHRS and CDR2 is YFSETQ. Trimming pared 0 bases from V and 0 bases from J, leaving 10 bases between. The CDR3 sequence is CASSLGGPVSYEQYF. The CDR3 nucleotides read TGCGCCAGCAGCTTGGGGGGCCCTGTCTCCTACGAGCAGTACTTC.

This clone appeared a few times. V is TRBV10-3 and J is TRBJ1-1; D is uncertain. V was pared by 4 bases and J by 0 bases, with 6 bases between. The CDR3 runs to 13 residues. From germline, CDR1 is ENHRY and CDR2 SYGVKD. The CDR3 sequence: CAISVSMNTEAFF. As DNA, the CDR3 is TGTGCCATCAGTGTTAGTATGAACACTGAAGCTTTCTTT.

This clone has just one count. CDR3 residues: CASSQIDRPGYTF. CDR3 nucleotides: TGTGCCAGCAGTCAGATAGACAGGCCCGGCTACACCTTC. The rearrangement joins TRBV7-2 to TRBJ1-2; D possibly corresponds to TRBD1 (6 bases). The CDR3 totals 13 residues. Germline V gene data show CDR1 as SGHTA and CDR2 as FQGNSA. Trimming removed 6 bases from V and 8 bases from J, with 16 bases in between.

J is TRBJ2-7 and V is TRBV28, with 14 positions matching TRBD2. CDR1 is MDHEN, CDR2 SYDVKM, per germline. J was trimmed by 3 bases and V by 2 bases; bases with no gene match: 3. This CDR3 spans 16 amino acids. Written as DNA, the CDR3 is TGTGCCAGCAGTTTAAGGGGGACTAGCGGGGGCTACGAGCAGTACTTC. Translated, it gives CASSLRGTSGGYEQYF.

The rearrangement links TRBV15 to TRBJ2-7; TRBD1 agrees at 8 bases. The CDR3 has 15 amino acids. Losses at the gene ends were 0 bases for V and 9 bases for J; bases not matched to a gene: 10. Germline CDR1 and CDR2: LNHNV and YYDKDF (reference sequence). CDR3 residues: CATSRDPPTGAVQYF. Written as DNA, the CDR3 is TGTGCCACCAGCAGAGATCCCCCGACAGGGGCGGTGCAGTACTTC.

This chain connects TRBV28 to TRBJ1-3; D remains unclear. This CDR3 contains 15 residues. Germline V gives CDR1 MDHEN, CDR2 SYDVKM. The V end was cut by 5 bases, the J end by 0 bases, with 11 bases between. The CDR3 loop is CASSPPASSGNTIYF. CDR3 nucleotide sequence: TGTGCCAGCAGTCCTCCAGCGAGCTCTGGAAACACCATATATTTT.

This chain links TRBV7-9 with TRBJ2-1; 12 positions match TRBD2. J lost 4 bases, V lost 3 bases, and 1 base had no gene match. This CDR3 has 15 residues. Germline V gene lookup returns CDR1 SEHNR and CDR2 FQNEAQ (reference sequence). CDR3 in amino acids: CASSFGLAGYNEQFF. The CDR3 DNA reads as TGTGCCAGCAGCTTCGGACTAGCGGGGTACAATGAGCAGTTCTTC.

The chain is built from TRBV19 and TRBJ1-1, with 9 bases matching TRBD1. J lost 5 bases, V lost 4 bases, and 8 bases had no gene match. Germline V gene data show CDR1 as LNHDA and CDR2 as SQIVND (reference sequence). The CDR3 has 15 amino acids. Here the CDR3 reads CASSTTGGGRTEAFF. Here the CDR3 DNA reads TGTGCCAGTAGTACTACAGGGGGCGGAAGAACTGAAGCTTTCTTT.

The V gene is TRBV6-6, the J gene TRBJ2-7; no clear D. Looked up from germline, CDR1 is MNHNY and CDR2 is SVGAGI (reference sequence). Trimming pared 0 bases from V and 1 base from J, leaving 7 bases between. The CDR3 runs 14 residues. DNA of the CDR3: TGTGCCAGCAGTTACTCGGGCAGTTCCTACGAGCAGTACTTC. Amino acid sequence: CASSYSGSSYEQYF.

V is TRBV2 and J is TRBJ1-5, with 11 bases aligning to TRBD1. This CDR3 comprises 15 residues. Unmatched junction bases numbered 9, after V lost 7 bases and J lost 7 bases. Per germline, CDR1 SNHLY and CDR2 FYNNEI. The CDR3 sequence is CASKMGQGVEQPQHF. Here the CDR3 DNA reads TGTGCCAGCAAGATGGGACAGGGGGTGGAGCAGCCCCAGCATTTT.